This T cell receptor (beta chain) originates from a study of cytotoxic CD8 clonotypes in ibrutinib-treated CLL. Study summary: Across the patients, approximately 10 were relapsed/refractory, 15 treatment-naive and approximately 17 IGHV unmutated. The study, taken as a whole, reports: Contraction or stability on treatment was seen for public clonotypes, which were uncommon. Measured clonality at baseline was greater than in age-matched healthy donors and tracked with circulating CD8+ T-cell counts.

The CDR3 is made up of 14 amino acids. The V end was cut by 3 bases, the J end by 1 base, with 10 bases between. The germline gives CDR1 KGHSH, CDR2 LQKENI. The protocol was immunoSEQ multiplex PCR, while the TCRdb copy is restricted to in-frame clones and leaves out a portion. This table has 330,000 or so clones, about 61% appearing once. The table lists this clone with a few counts. The antigen is unknown. The sample contains more than one DNA sequence encoding this CDR3. This material consisted of PBMCs, taken after 36 months of ibrutinib treatment. The gene calls are TRBV18 and TRBJ2-7; D is possibly TRBD1 (6 bases). The receptor was isolated from a human donor with chronic lymphocytic leukemia. The CDR3 spells CASSPRTGSYEQYF. The CDR3 nucleotides are TGTGCCAGCTCACCCCGAACAGGGTCCTACGAGCAGTACTTC.